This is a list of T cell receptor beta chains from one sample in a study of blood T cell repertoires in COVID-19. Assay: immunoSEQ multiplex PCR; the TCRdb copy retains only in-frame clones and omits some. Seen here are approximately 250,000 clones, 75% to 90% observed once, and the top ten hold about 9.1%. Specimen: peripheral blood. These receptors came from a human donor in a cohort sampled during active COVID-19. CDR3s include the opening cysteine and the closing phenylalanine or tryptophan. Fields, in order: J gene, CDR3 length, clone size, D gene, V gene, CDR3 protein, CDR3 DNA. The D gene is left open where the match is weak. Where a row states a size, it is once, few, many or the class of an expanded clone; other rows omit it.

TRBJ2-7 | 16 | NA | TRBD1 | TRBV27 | CASSLSPPNRGYEQYF | TGTGCCAGCAGTTTATCGCCTCCTAACAGGGGCTACGAGCAGTACTTC
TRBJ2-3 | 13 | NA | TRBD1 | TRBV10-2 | CATRDRGTDTQYF | TGCGCCACCCGGGACAGGGGTACAGATACGCAGTATTTT
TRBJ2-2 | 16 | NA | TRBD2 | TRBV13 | CASSSPGLARTGELFF | TGTGCCAGCAGCTCTCCGGGACTAGCGCGCACCGGGGAGCTGTTTTTT
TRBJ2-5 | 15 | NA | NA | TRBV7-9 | CASSLGLAGQETQYF | TGTGCCAGCAGCTTAGGATTGGCGGGGCAAGAGACCCAGTACTTC
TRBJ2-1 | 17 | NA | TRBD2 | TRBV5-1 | CASSTPGLAGDYNEQFF | TGCGCCAGCAGCACCCCAGGACTAGCGGGAGACTACAATGAGCAGTTCTTC
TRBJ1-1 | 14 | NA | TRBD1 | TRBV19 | CASSMGTVNTEAFF | TGTGCCAGTAGTATGGGGACAGTGAACACTGAAGCTTTCTTT
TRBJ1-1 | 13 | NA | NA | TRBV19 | CASKRHLNTEAFF | TGTGCCAGTAAAAGACACCTGAACACTGAAGCTTTCTTT
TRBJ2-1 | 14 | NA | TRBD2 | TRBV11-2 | CASSLIAGGGEQFF | TGTGCCAGCAGTTTAATTGCGGGAGGTGGCGAGCAGTTCTTC
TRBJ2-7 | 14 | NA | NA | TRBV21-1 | CASSPGQGPYEQYF | TGTGCCAGCAGCCCGGGACAGGGCCCCTACGAGCAGTACTTC
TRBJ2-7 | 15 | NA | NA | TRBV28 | CASSSPRTASYEQYF | TGTGCCAGCAGTTCGCCCCGGACAGCCTCCTACGAGCAGTACTTC
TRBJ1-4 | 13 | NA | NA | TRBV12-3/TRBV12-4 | CASSFGQTTKLFF | TGTGCCAGCAGTTTCGGCCAAACTACTAAACTGTTTTTT
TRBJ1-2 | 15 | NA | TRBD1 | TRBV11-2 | CASSSRTGWLYGYTF | TGTGCCAGCAGCTCCCGGACAGGGTGGCTCTATGGCTACACCTTC
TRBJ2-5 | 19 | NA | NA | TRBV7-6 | CASSFRMGSLDQGQETQYF | TGTGCCAGCAGCTTTAGGATGGGCAGTTTGGACCAGGGCCAAGAGACCCAGTACTTC
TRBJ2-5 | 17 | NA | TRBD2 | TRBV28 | CASSLRGLAGGFETQYF | TGTGCCAGCAGTCTTAGAGGACTAGCGGGAGGGTTTGAGACCCAGTACTTC
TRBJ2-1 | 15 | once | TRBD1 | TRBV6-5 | CASSRGTVEANEQFF | TGTGCCAGCAGCCGAGGGACAGTTGAGGCCAATGAGCAGTTCTTC
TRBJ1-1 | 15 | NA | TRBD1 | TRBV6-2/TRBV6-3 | CASSYPDRGGTEAFF | TGTGCCAGCAGTTACCCGGACAGGGGAGGAACTGAAGCTTTCTTT
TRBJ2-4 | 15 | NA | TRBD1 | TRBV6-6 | CASSYGRDRDFIQYF | TGTGCCAGCAGTTACGGCCGGGACAGGGACTTCATTCAGTACTTC
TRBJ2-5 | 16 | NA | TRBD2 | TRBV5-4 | CASSTLAGGLGETQYF | TGTGCCAGCAGCACCCTAGCGGGGGGGCTTGGAGAGACCCAGTACTTC
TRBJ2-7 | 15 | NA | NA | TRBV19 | CASRWRGSGSYEQYF | TGTGCCAGTAGATGGCGGGGAAGCGGTAGCTACGAGCAGTACTTC
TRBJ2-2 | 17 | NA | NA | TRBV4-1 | CASSPRRDSANTGELFF | TGCGCCAGCAGCCCGAGGCGGGACAGTGCGAACACCGGGGAGCTGTTTTTT
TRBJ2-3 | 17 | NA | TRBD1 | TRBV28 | CASSLTGTGSSTDTQYF | TGTGCCAGCAGTTTAACCGGGACAGGTTCTAGCACAGATACGCAGTATTTT